This entry lists 23 T cell receptor beta chains sequenced from one sample in a study of OX40 agonist ivuxolimab in advanced cancers. Sequencing was performed with immunoSEQ multiplex PCR; in TCRdb, only in-frame clones are kept and a portion is missing. The top ten hold about 0.6% of the sample, which has roughly 80,000 clones, roughly 85% seen once. The sample here was CD4+ or CD8+ T cells sorted from blood, taken in a trial of the OX40 agonist ivuxolimab. Receptor source: an adult with an advanced solid tumor such as melanoma, head and neck, liver or kidney cancer.

The V and J genes are TRBV6-1 and TRBJ2-2; D is undetermined. The CDR3 covers 14 residues. Germline assignment: CDR1 MNHNS and CDR2 SASEGT. Trimming cost V 5 bases and J 4 bases, with 11 bases left between them. CDR3 region: CASSFSSTTGELFF. The CDR3 nucleotides read TGTGCCAGCAGTTTCAGCTCGACCACCGGGGAGCTGTTTTTT.

The V and J genes are TRBV6-4 and TRBJ2-1; 7 bases agree with TRBD2. Per germline, CDR1 MRHNA and CDR2 SNTAGT. This CDR3 comprises 16 residues. Unmatched junction bases numbered 10, after V lost 6 bases and J lost 2 bases. The CDR3 region is CASSHEAGKPYNEQFF. The DNA for the CDR3 is TGTGCCAGCAGCCACGAAGCGGGGAAACCCTACAATGAGCAGTTCTTC.

This chain uses TRBV5-1 with TRBJ2-1; the D gene is possibly TRBD1 (8 bases). The V gene lost 7 bases and the J gene lost 4 bases, with 21 bases spanning the gap. This CDR3 spans 16 amino acids. CDR1 and CDR2 (germline): SGHRS, YFSETQ. CDR3 sequence (DNA): TGCGCCAGCTGTCAGGGGGCGGGGGCGCGATACAATGAGCAGTTCTTC. Translating it yields CASCQGAGARYNEQFF. The complete variable domain, with remaining parts taken from reference TRBV5-1 and TRBJ2-1, reads KAGVTQTPRYLIKTRGQQVTLSCSPISGHRSVSWYQQTPGQGLQFLFEYFSETQRNKGNFPGRFSGRQFSNSRSEMNVSTLELGDSALYLCASCQGAGARYNEQFFGPGTRLTVL.

The V call is TRBV6-5, the J call TRBJ1-6; TRBD1 matches at 7 bases. The V gene end was trimmed by 0 bases and the J gene end by 4 bases; junction bases not matched to a gene: 0. Germline lookup yields CDR1 MNHEY and CDR2 SVGAGI. The CDR3 has 15 residues. In DNA, the CDR3 is TGTGCCAGCAGTTACTCGGGACAGTATAATTCACCCCTCCACTTT. Its protein is CASSYSGQYNSPLHF.

The chain is built from TRBV27 and TRBJ1-2; possible D gene TRBD1, 6 bases. CDR3 length equals 15 residues. Germline assignment: CDR1 MNHEY and CDR2 SMNVEV (reference sequence). The V end was cut by 8 bases, the J end by 4 bases, with 20 bases between. CDR3 sequence: CASFSYYRVGYGYTF. DNA of the CDR3: TGTGCCAGCTTTTCCTACTACAGGGTGGGCTATGGCTACACCTTC.

The rearrangement uses TRBV2 and TRBJ2-3; TRBD2 matches 7 bases. The CDR3 runs to 17 residues. The J segment lost 0 bases and the V segment lost 0 bases, leaving 6 bases of the junction unmatched. Looked up from germline, CDR1 is SNHLY and CDR2 is FYNNEI. The CDR3 protein is CASSEAVYGGSTDTQYF. The DNA for the CDR3 is TGTGCCAGCAGTGAAGCAGTGTACGGGGGGAGCACAGATACGCAGTATTTT.

The chain recombines TRBV18 with TRBJ1-2; D is ambiguous. This CDR3 contains 12 residues. With 3 bases removed from V and 2 bases from J, the gap between germline ends came to 4 bases. Germline assignment: CDR1 KGHSH and CDR2 LQKENI. The CDR3 DNA reads TGTGCCAGCTCACCGGAAAACTATGGCTACACCTTC. Its protein is CASSPENYGYTF.

The chain combines TRBV12-5 with TRBJ1-5; D uncertain. The V gene lost 3 bases and the J gene lost 4 bases, with 4 bases spanning the gap. Germline V gives CDR1 LGHNT, CDR2 FRNRAP. The CDR3 length is 12 residues. The CDR3 region is CASGFDNQPQHF. For the CDR3, the DNA is TGTGCTAGTGGTTTTGATAATCAGCCCCAGCATTTT.

J is TRBJ1-6 and V is TRBV27; possibly TRBD1 for D (5 bases). V lost 2 bases and J lost 0, with 11 bases in between. This CDR3 is 17 amino acids long. CDR1 is MNHEY and CDR2 is SMNVEV in the germline V gene (reference sequence). CDR3: CASSLISGSSYNSPLHF. In DNA, the CDR3 is TGTGCCAGCAGTTTAATTTCAGGGAGCTCCTATAATTCACCCCTCCACTTT.

This chain links TRBV6-5 with TRBJ1-4; no definite D call. The germline V and J ends were trimmed by 7 bases and 8 bases, with 11 bases remaining between them. This CDR3 comprises 12 residues. CDR1 and CDR2 from the germline V gene are MNHEY and SVGAGI. CDR3 nucleotides: TGTGCCAGCACCAATATTGGGGAAAAACTGTTTTTT. This codes for CASTNIGEKLFF.

The chain is built from TRBV4-2 and TRBJ2-5; 8 nucleotides align to TRBD2. The CDR3 has 16 residues. The germline V gene has CDR1 LGHNA and CDR2 YNFKEQ. J lost 2 bases, V lost 4 bases, and 9 bases had no gene match. The CDR3 nucleotides are TGTGCCAGCAGCCTCGGGAGGGGGGGGGTACAAGAGACCCAGTACTTC. Its translation: CASSLGRGGVQETQYF.

This chain uses TRBV5-6 with TRBJ2-3; no clear D. The CDR3 has 15 amino acids. V gave up 1 base and J gave up 0 bases, with 9 bases separating them. Germline CDR1 SGHDT, CDR2 YYEEEE. The CDR3 spells CASSLWSLSTDTQYF. The CDR3 bases are TGTGCCAGCAGCTTGTGGAGCCTTAGCACAGATACGCAGTATTTT.

This sequence joins TRBV28 and TRBJ2-5, with D unresolved. With 8 bases removed from V and 4 bases from J, the gap between germline ends came to 14 bases. CDR3 length: 13 amino acids. Germline-derived CDR1 and CDR2 are MDHEN and SYDVKM. DNA of the CDR3: TGTGCCAGCTCAACTCCATCCGGAGAGACCCAGTACTTC. This sequence encodes CASSTPSGETQYF.

With respect to this clone: This sample includes further DNA sequences coding for the same CDR3. V and J are TRBV5-1 and TRBJ2-7, with D possibly being TRBD1 (5 bases). Between the trimmed V and J ends, which lost 0 bases and 6 bases, there was a span of 10 bases. This CDR3 is built from 13 residues. Germline assignment: CDR1 SGHRS and CDR2 YFSETQ. CDR3 sequence (DNA): TGCGCCAGCAGCTTGGGGCAGGGTGGCGAGCAGTACTTC. Its protein is CASSLGQGGEQYF.

The V gene is TRBV27, the J gene TRBJ2-1; 11 nucleotides align to TRBD2. Trimming took 8 bases from V and 9 from J; bases not matched to a gene: 9. Germline CDR1 is MNHEY and CDR2 is SMNVEV (reference sequence). The CDR3 spans 14 residues. The DNA for the CDR3 is TGTGCCAGCTGCCGTAGCGGGGGGGCCAGTGAGCAGTTCTTC. The encoded protein is CASCRSGGASEQFF.

V and J are TRBV4-3 and TRBJ2-6; D gene ambiguous. The CDR3 runs 13 residues. V lost 3 bases and J 4 bases, leaving 4 bases between the germline ends. Looked up from germline, CDR1 is LGHNA and CDR2 is YSLEER. This CDR3 is CASSQVGANVLTF. The CDR3 DNA reads TGCGCCAGCAGCCAGGTAGGGGCCAACGTCCTGACTTTC.

The J gene is TRBJ2-3, the V gene TRBV7-9, with 7 bases aligning to TRBD1. CDR3 length: 14 residues. From germline, CDR1 is SEHNR and CDR2 FQNEAQ (reference sequence). J gave up 1 base and V 5 bases, and 3 bases lay outside the gene matches. The CDR3 DNA is TGTGCCAGCAGCCGCCAGGGGGGCACAGATACGCAGTATTTT. This gives the protein CASSRQGGTDTQYF. Complete variable domain (other parts from reference TRBV7-9 and TRBJ2-3): DTGVSQNPRHKITKRGQNVTFRCDPISEHNRLYWYRQTLGQGPEFLTYFQNEAQLEKSRLLSDRFSAERPKGSFSTLEIQRTEQGDSAMYLCASSRQGGTDTQYFGPGTRLTVL.

This chain links TRBV5-1 with TRBJ2-5; either TRBD1 or TRBD2 may supply D (6 bases each). The ends were cut back, 5 bases at V and 3 bases at J, with 8 bases in the middle. This CDR3 comprises 12 residues. Germline V gene sequence: CDR1 SGHRS, CDR2 YFSETQ. In DNA form, the CDR3 reads TGCGCCAGCAGGGAGGGGGAAGAGACCCAGTACTTC. Translation: CASREGEETQYF.

The rearrangement uses TRBV2 and TRBJ1-2, with D perhaps matching TRBD1 (6 bases). CDR1 and CDR2 (germline): SNHLY, FYNNEI. Trimming removed 5 bases at V and 4 bases at J, with 17 bases between. The CDR3 runs 15 residues. The CDR3 DNA is TGTGCCAGCAGTCCGGGGGCGCGAATTGTCTATGGCTACACCTTC. It encodes CASSPGARIVYGYTF. Using reference TRBV2 and TRBJ1-2 for the parts outside the CDR3, the full variable domain is EPEVTQTPSHQVTQMGQEVILRCVPISNHLYFYWYRQILGQKVEFLVSFYNNEISEKSEIFDDQFSVERPDGSNFTLKIRSTKLEDSAMYFCASSPGARIVYGYTFGSGTRLTVV.

The table lists this clone with a few counts. Different DNA sequences within this sample yield the same CDR3. The chain couples TRBV9 to TRBJ2-7; D is uncertain. CDR3 length: 13 residues. The V gene lost 2 bases and the J gene lost 2 bases, with 8 bases spanning the gap. The V gene's germline CDR1 is SGDLS and CDR2 YYNGEE. The CDR3 here is CASSVDGTYEQYF. The CDR3, as DNA: TGTGCCAGCAGCGTGGACGGAACCTACGAGCAGTACTTC.

J is TRBJ2-5 and V is TRBV7-2, with 8 bases that match TRBD2. The CDR3 is 16 residues long. From germline, CDR1 is SGHTA and CDR2 FQGNSA. J lost 5 bases, V lost 2 bases, and 10 bases had no gene match. CDR3 protein: CASSLRERGMGETQYF. In nucleotides, the CDR3 is TGTGCCAGCAGCTTACGTGAGCGGGGGATGGGGGAGACCCAGTACTTC.

This chain links TRBV11-2 with TRBJ2-3, with 11 bases fitting TRBD2. This CDR3 has 17 residues. The ends lost 4 bases at V and 1 base at J; junction bases unmatched: 7. Germline-derived CDR1 and CDR2 are SGHAT and FQNNGV. The DNA of the CDR3 is TGTGCCAGCAGCTCAACCCGACTAGCGGGACGCACAGATACGCAGTATTTT. Its protein product is CASSSTRLAGRTDTQYF.

This chain links TRBV4-2 with TRBJ2-7; 7 nucleotides line up with TRBD2. V lost 1 base, J lost 2 bases, and 8 bases stayed unmatched. Germline V gene data show CDR1 as LGHNA and CDR2 as YNFKEQ. The CDR3 has 16 residues. The CDR3 coding sequence is TGTGCCAGCAGCCAAGTCTCAGGACGGGGGGCCTACGAGCAGTACTTC. Encoded protein: CASSQVSGRGAYEQYF.